Below, 8 T cell receptor beta chains from the same sample are listed, as sequenced in a study of resident and recirculating memory T cells in vitiligo. Sequencing was performed with immunoSEQ multiplex PCR; in TCRdb, only in-frame clones are kept and a portion is missing. The data show more than 70,000 clones, 92% seen once. The sequenced sample consisted of blood. Every receptor here comes from a male donor with vitiligo.

The rearrangement links TRBV7-6 to TRBJ2-1, with 11 bases identical to TRBD1. This CDR3 is built from 16 residues. CDR1 SGHVS and CDR2 FNYEAQ come from the germline V gene. V shed 5 bases and J 3 bases; nucleotides not matched to a gene: 6. The CDR3 region is CASSPRDRGFYNEQFF. In DNA, the CDR3 is TGTGCCAGCAGCCCAAGGGACAGGGGGTTCTACAATGAGCAGTTCTTC. Full variable domain (rest looked up from reference TRBV7-6 and TRBJ2-1): GAGVSQSPRYKVTKRGQDVALRCDPISGHVSLYWYRQALGQGPEFLTYFNYEAQQDKSGLPNDRFSAERPEGSISTLTIQRTEQRDSAMYRCASSPRDRGFYNEQFFGPGTRLTVL.

The V and J genes are TRBV14 and TRBJ1-1; D is possibly TRBD1 (6 bases). CDR3 length equals 13 residues. Germline CDR1 and CDR2: SGHDN and FVKESK. Trimming shortened V by 4 bases and J by 8 bases, and 14 bases separated the two germline ends. CDR3: CASSLDSSPEAFF. The CDR3 nucleotides are TGTGCCAGCAGCCTGGACAGTTCCCCAGAAGCTTTCTTT.

This chain uses TRBV2 with TRBJ2-5; possible D gene TRBD1, 6 bases. The assigned J gene may be wrong: the sequence end matches TRBJ2-7 better. The germline CDR1 and CDR2 sequences are SNHLY and FYNNEI. The CDR3 length is 17 residues. The CDR3 DNA follows: TGTGCCAGCAGTGAAGTTTCTTGGGGGCCCAGCTCCTACGAGCAGTACTTC. Protein sequence: CASSEVSWGPSSYEQYF.

This chain uses TRBV2 with TRBJ2-3, with D possibly being TRBD2 (6 bases). Between the trimmed V and J ends, which lost 8 bases and 10 bases, there was a span of 19 bases. This CDR3 has 13 residues. Germline loops: CDR1 SNHLY, CDR2 FYNNEI. CDR3 nucleotide sequence: TGTGCCAGCCCCGGGCGGGGCCATCTTCCGCAGTATTTT. It is translated as CASPGRGHLPQYF.

V gene TRBV28 combines with J gene TRBJ2-2; no clear D gene. V dropped 4 bases and J dropped 7 bases, with 4 bases sitting between them. The CDR3 sequence is 11 residues long. CDR1 is MDHEN, CDR2 SYDVKM, per germline. The DNA for the CDR3 is TGTGCCAGCAGTTCCCTCGGGGAGCTGTTTTTT. It yields the protein CASSSLGELFF. Drawing the rest from reference TRBV28 and TRBJ2-2, the complete variable domain is DVKVTQSSRYLVKRTGEKVFLECVQDMDHENMFWYRQDPGLGLRLIYFSYDVKMKEKGDIPEGYSVSREKKERFSLILESASTNQTSMYLCASSSLGELFFGEGSRLTVL.

This chain links TRBV27 with TRBJ1-1; 10 bases map to TRBD1. The germline V gene encodes CDR1 MNHEY and CDR2 SMNVEV (reference sequence). The CDR3 runs to 15 residues. V dropped 6 bases and J dropped 5; count of bases not matched to a gene: 9. The CDR3 DNA reads TGTGCCAGCAGGGAGGACAGGGGGGTTATAACTGAAGCTTTCTTT. It encodes CASREDRGVITEAFF.

The rearrangement joins TRBV21-1 to TRBJ2-4; TRBD1 is the table's D call, not checked against the DNA. TRBV21-1 is a pseudogene. This CDR3 has 16 residues. The CDR3 DNA reads TGTGCCAGCAGCACCCGACAGGGTTTGGCCAAAAACATTCAGTACTTC. Translation gives CASSTRQGLAKNIQYF.

The rearrangement links TRBV5-4 to TRBJ2-2, with TRBD2 identical over 14 bases. This CDR3 has 17 residues. V was pared by 5 bases and J by 1 base, with 4 bases of the junction left unmatched. Germline CDR1 and CDR2: SGHNT and YYREEE (reference sequence). The CDR3, as DNA: TGTGCCAGCAGACCTGGACTAGCGGGAGGGAACACCGGGGAGCTGTTTTTT. This translates into CASRPGLAGGNTGELFF.